The 15 T cell receptor beta chains in this list originate from one sample, sequenced in a study of blood T cell repertoires in COVID-19. The repertoire was sequenced with immunoSEQ multiplex PCR; TCRdb's copy has only in-frame clones and lacks some. The sample lists 200,000 to 300,000 clones, roughly four fifths seen once, with approximately 9.6% in the top ten. The sequencing input was peripheral blood. The receptors stem from a woman aged 80 or over with acute or convalescent COVID-19.

The chain recombines TRBV12-5 with TRBJ1-4, with TRBD1 matching 9 bases. The CDR3 consists of 16 residues. The germline V gene encodes CDR1 LGHNT and CDR2 FRNRAP. J gave up 10 bases and V 0 bases, and 9 bases lay outside the gene matches. For the CDR3, the DNA is TGTGCTAGTGGTTTGGTACAAAGGGACAGGGTCGGAAAACTGTTTTTT. It translates to CASGLVQRDRVGKLFF.

The gene calls are TRBV18 and TRBJ2-1; 13 nucleotides line up with TRBD2. The CDR3 runs 14 residues. Germline assignment: CDR1 KGHSH and CDR2 LQKENI. After removal of 6 bases from V and 9 bases from J, the junction contained 5 bases not matched to a gene. The DNA of the CDR3 is TGTGCCAGCTCCGGGACTAGCGGGGACACTGAGCAGTTCTTC. Translation gives CASSGTSGDTEQFF.

The chain recombines TRBV7-9 with TRBJ1-2, with a possible D match to TRBD1 (5 bases). This CDR3 contains 15 residues. Looked up from germline, CDR1 is SEHNR and CDR2 is FQNEAQ (reference sequence). V was clipped by 0 bases and J by 6 bases, with 14 bases between them. The CDR3 sequence: CASSLAVGGPHGYTF. The CDR3 DNA follows: TGTGCCAGCAGCTTAGCGGTCGGGGGACCCCATGGCTACACCTTC.

The rearrangement links TRBV2 to TRBJ2-7; perhaps TRBD1 as D (5 bases). This CDR3 has 15 amino acids. The V end lost 6 bases, the J end lost 5 bases, and 20 bases lay between the germline ends. In germline, CDR1 is SNHLY, CDR2 FYNNEI. The CDR3: CASRGWGGPRDEQYF. Written as DNA, the CDR3 is TGTGCCAGCAGGGGGTGGGGCGGCCCAAGGGACGAGCAGTACTTC. Together with reference TRBV2 and TRBJ2-7, the CDR3 gives the full variable domain: EPEVTQTPSHQVTQMGQEVILRCVPISNHLYFYWYRQILGQKVEFLVSFYNNEISEKSEIFDDQFSVERPDGSNFTLKIRSTKLEDSAMYFCASRGWGGPRDEQYFGPGTRLTVT.

The V gene is TRBV11-1, the J gene TRBJ2-7; 7 positions agree with TRBD1. CDR1 SGHAT and CDR2 FQDESV come from the germline V gene (reference sequence). The CDR3 is 16 residues long. With 1 base clipped from V and 3 bases from J, the junction kept 9 bases outside the gene matches. CDR3 nucleotides: TGTGCCAGCAGCTTAGGAATGACAGGGCCAAACTACGAGCAGTACTTC. Its protein is CASSLGMTGPNYEQYF.

The chain links TRBV7-8 to TRBJ1-2; possibly TRBD1 for D (5 bases). The V end lost 0 bases, the J end lost 2 bases, and 16 bases lay between the germline ends. Germline V gene sequence: CDR1 SGHVS, CDR2 FQNEAQ. The CDR3 has 17 amino acids. The CDR3 DNA reads TGTGCCAGCAGCTTAGCCGCGGGGCGCCAAATAAACTATGGCTACACCTTC. As protein: CASSLAAGRQINYGYTF.

The chain uses TRBV4-2 and TRBJ2-7; tentative D call: TRBD2 (6 bases). Trimming cost V 4 bases and J 4 bases, with 14 bases left between them. This CDR3 spans 14 amino acids. Germline values: CDR1 LGHNA, CDR2 YNFKEQ. As DNA, the CDR3 is TGTGCCAGCAGCCCGGGACTGACCTCTTACGAGCAGTACTTC. This sequence encodes CASSPGLTSYEQYF.

The gene calls are TRBV5-1 and TRBJ2-1, with 7 bases aligning to TRBD1. This CDR3 has 15 residues. Germline V gene lookup returns CDR1 SGHRS and CDR2 YFSETQ. The V and J ends lost 4 bases and 4 bases, in that order; junction bases with no gene match: 8. DNA of the CDR3: TGCGCCAGCAGCCTGCCCGGGACAGAGTACAATGAGCAGTTCTTC. Its protein product is CASSLPGTEYNEQFF.

This clone was observed once. The rearrangement links TRBV9 to TRBJ2-2; 7 positions agree with TRBD1. The J segment lost 7 bases and the V segment lost 4 bases, leaving 10 bases of the junction unmatched. The CDR3 spans 15 residues. Germline CDR1 reads SGDLS; CDR2 reads YYNGEE. The CDR3 coding sequence is TGTGCCAGCAGCTCCTCCGACAGGGCCGACGGGGAGCTGTTTTTT. Translated: CASSSSDRADGELFF.

The chain uses TRBV2 and TRBJ2-2, with 8 bases that match TRBD2. The length of the CDR3 is 15 residues. V lost 8 bases, J lost 0 bases, and 5 bases stayed unmatched. Germline V gives CDR1 SNHLY, CDR2 FYNNEI. Here the CDR3 reads CASDTGLANTGELFF. The CDR3, as DNA: TGTGCCAGCGATACGGGACTAGCGAACACCGGGGAGCTGTTTTTT.

The chain is built from TRBV6-5 and TRBJ1-1, with D tentatively TRBD1 (6 bases). CDR3 length: 16 residues. V lost 0 bases to trimming and J lost 0 bases, with 11 bases between them. Germline loops: CDR1 MNHEY, CDR2 SVGAGI. CDR3 loop: CASSYSARGVNTEAFF. The CDR3 DNA is TGTGCCAGCAGTTACTCGGCCAGGGGTGTGAACACTGAAGCTTTCTTT.

This chain links TRBV5-1 with TRBJ1-2; TRBD1 matches at 9 bases. This CDR3 is built from 14 residues. V gave up 4 bases and J gave up 8 bases; unmatched junction bases: 9. Germline-derived CDR1 and CDR2 are SGHRS and YFSETQ. DNA of the CDR3: TGCGCCAGCAGCAACACCGGGACAGGGCGAGGCTACACCTTC. Residues: CASSNTGTGRGYTF.

The gene calls are TRBV6-6 and TRBJ2-7; 7 bases align to TRBD2. This CDR3 is 17 amino acids long. The J segment lost 3 bases and the V segment lost 5 bases, leaving 16 bases of the junction unmatched. The V gene's germline CDR1 is MNHNY and CDR2 SVGAGI (reference sequence). The CDR3 loop is CASSGSVLWRGNYEQYF. The CDR3 DNA is TGTGCCAGCAGTGGATCGGTATTATGGCGGGGGAACTACGAGCAGTACTTC.

This chain joins TRBV11-2 and TRBJ2-5; D possibly corresponds to TRBD1 (6 bases). The CDR3 is 17 amino acids. Per the germline V gene, CDR1 is SGHAT and CDR2 is FQNNGV. Trimming left V 1 base short and J 0 bases short, with 15 bases between. Written as DNA, the CDR3 is TGTGCCAGCAGCTTAGGAAACGTGGGGGCCCACCAAGAGACCCAGTACTTC. It is translated as CASSLGNVGAHQETQYF.

Here the CDR3 DNA reads TGCAGCGTGAGGGTTAGGGAGACCCAGTACTTC. Translating gives CSVRVRETQYF. V and J are TRBV29-1 and TRBJ2-5; perhaps TRBD2 as D (5 bases). This CDR3 is built from 11 residues. V was cut by 6 bases and J by 5 bases, with 10 bases left in between. Germline CDR1 reads SQVTM; CDR2 reads ANQGSEA.